These 6 T cell receptor beta chains were all obtained from the same sample, sequenced in a study of CD8+CD57+ T cells in acquired aplastic anemia. TCR beta VDJ and CDR3 were profiled, and genomic DNA was the template. One entry per CDR3 protein, called by TCRdb with MiXCR from the reads. Altogether approximately 250,000 distinct CDR3 sequences are present, roughly 80% being singletons, with the ten largest covering 35% to 50%. Patients chosen for sequencing had shown CD8+CD57+ cell expansion by flow cytometry. Material: sorted CD4+, CD8+, or CD8+CD57+ T cells (not recorded which) from PBMCs. The receptor set was obtained from a human donor with aplastic anemia.

The V call is TRBV11-2, the J call TRBJ1-6; 8 positions agree with TRBD1. The CDR3 is made up of 17 amino acids. Germline CDR1 and CDR2: SGHAT and FQNNGV. With V trimmed by 5 bases and J by 3 bases, 9 bases remained unmatched. As DNA, the CDR3 is TGTGCCAGCAGCCATGGGAGGGACAGGAACTATAATTCACCCCTCCACTTT. Translation gives CASSHGRDRNYNSPLHF.

In regard to this clonotype: The germline gene is not matched at one end of the junction; a read error may be the cause. The chain employs TRBV7-2 and TRBJ2-3, with D perhaps TRBD1 or TRBD2 (6 bases each). Germline CDR1 SGHTA, CDR2 FQGNSA. The CDR3 covers 14 residues. CDR3 bases: TGTGCCAGCAGACCTGCGCGGGGACACGAGATCCGCATATTT. Translating it yields CASRPARGHEIRIF.

The chain links TRBV5-4 to TRBJ2-1; no clear D. The CDR3 is 13 residues long. V lost 5 bases and J 8 bases, leaving 14 bases between the germline ends. The germline CDR1 and CDR2 sequences are SGHNT and YYREEE (reference sequence). DNA for the CDR3: TGTGCCAGCAGTGATGCGAGCGTCCATGAGCAGTTCTTC. It specifies CASSDASVHEQFF.

With respect to this clonotype: A read error may produce the germline difference seen at one junction end. The gene calls are TRBV7-3 and TRBJ2-5, with a possible D match to TRBD1 (6 bases). The CDR3 covers 14 residues. Per the germline V gene, CDR1 is SGHTA and CDR2 is FQGTGA. CDR3 DNA: TGTGCCACCAGCAGGGGCTCCAGCCATGCGCCCCAGTACTTC. It yields the protein CATSRGSSHAPQYF.

The V gene is TRBV30, the J gene TRBJ1-1, with D perhaps matching TRBD1 (6 bases). Germline V gene data show CDR1 as GTSNPN and CDR2 as SVGIG (reference sequence). This CDR3 has 11 residues. With 5 bases removed from V and 10 bases from J, the gap between germline ends came to 14 bases. The CDR3 here is CAWDTGSGAFF. CDR3 DNA: TGTGCCTGGGATACAGGGAGTGGAGCTTTCTTT.

The genes are TRBV19 and TRBJ1-3; 9 bases are a match to TRBD1. After removal of 6 bases from V and 3 bases from J, the junction contained 12 bases not matched to a gene. CDR3 length equals 17 residues. CDR1 LNHDA and CDR2 SQIVND come from the germline V gene (reference sequence). The chain's CDR3 is CASRVQGARGGGNTIYF. For the CDR3, the DNA is TGTGCCAGTAGGGTACAGGGGGCGCGAGGAGGTGGAAACACCATATATTTT.